The 9 T cell receptor beta chains in this list originate from one sample, sequenced in a study of blood T cells in healthy people across ages. The authors ran a second PCR of about 6 to 11 cycles using a sample-barcoded 5' primer and a J-beta primer mix. TCRdb reanalysed the 5' RACE reads using MiXCR and keeps one entry per CDR3 protein. The profile shows approximately 1.5 million distinct CDR3 sequences, roughly 32% of them singletons. The sequencing sample was made of blood. All receptors come from a woman aged 25 to 39 in good health.

As regards this clonotype: The junction does not match germline at one end; this may be a read error. The genes are TRBV6-1 and TRBJ2-7; D unclear. Germline V gene data show CDR1 as MNHNS and CDR2 as SASEGT. The CDR3 contains 15 residues. Written as DNA, the CDR3 is TGTGCCAGTAGTGAAGGCTGGCTTGCAGCCTACGAGCAGTACTTC. Translated, it gives CASSEGWLAAYEQYF.

The chain employs TRBV9 and TRBJ2-5, with a possible D match to TRBD2 (5 bases). The CDR3 loop spans 14 amino acids. The V and J ends lost 1 base and 1 base respectively, with 8 bases between them. Germline V gene lookup returns CDR1 SGDLS and CDR2 YYNGEE. The CDR3 sequence is CASSVSGFQETQYF. CDR3 bases: TGTGCCAGCAGCGTATCGGGGTTCCAAGAGACCCAGTACTTC. Filled out from reference TRBV9 and TRBJ2-5, the complete variable domain reads DSGVTQTPKHLITATGQRVTLRCSPRSGDLSVYWYQQSLDQGLQFLIQYYNGEERAKGNILERFSAQQFPDLHSELNLSSLELGDSALYFCASSVSGFQETQYFGPGTRLLVL.

This clonotype appeared a few times. This rearrangement joins TRBV4-2 to TRBJ2-5; 8 bases match TRBD1. The tail of the sequence fits TRBJ2-7 better, so the J call may be wrong. This CDR3 has 15 residues. Germline-derived CDR1 and CDR2 are LGHNA and YNFKEQ. CDR3 loop: CASSAYRDRIAEQYF. For the CDR3, the DNA is TGTGCCAGCAGCGCTTATAGGGACAGGATTGCCGAGCAGTACTTC.

Details on this clonotype: The DNA is left out, because the CDR3 cannot be placed on it with certainty; the CDR3 is given as TCRdb lists it. This CDR3 reads CASSSRPGVRFGYTFGSGTNVLTF. The chain carries TRBV11-2 and TRBJ2-6; the table's D call TRBD1 went unverified against the DNA. The germline CDR1 and CDR2 sequences are SGHAT and FQNNGV. The CDR3 spans 24 amino acids, including both terminal residues.

V usage is TRBV18 and J usage is TRBJ1-2; D is ambiguous. CDR1 is KGHSH and CDR2 is LQKENI in the germline V gene. V lost 3 bases and J 8 bases, leaving 10 bases between the germline ends. CDR3 length equals 12 residues. In nucleotides, the CDR3 is TGTGCCAGCTCACCTCGATCAGACGGCTACACCTTC. Translated: CASSPRSDGYTF.

The chain recombines TRBV5-1 with TRBJ2-1; D is unclear. From germline, CDR1 is SGHRS and CDR2 YFSETQ. CDR3 length: 11 amino acids. Between the trimmed V and J ends, which lost 0 bases and 15 bases, there was a span of 10 bases. This CDR3 reads CASSLGGSRFF. As DNA, the CDR3 is TGCGCCAGCAGCTTGGGTGGCAGCCGGTTCTTC.

CDR3 sequence reads: CSARDPGQGGDEQFF. CDR3 coding DNA: TGCAGTGCTAGGGACCCGGGACAGGGGGGAGATGAGCAGTTCTTC. The chain links TRBV20-1 to TRBJ2-1; 11 nucleotides match TRBD1. J lost 8 bases, V lost 3 bases, and 9 bases had no gene match. Germline V gene lookup returns CDR1 DFQATT and CDR2 SNEGSKA (reference sequence). The CDR3 contains 15 residues.

There are a few counts of this clonotype. The rearrangement joins TRBV7-9 to TRBJ1-2; D remains unclear. There are 14 residues in the CDR3. V lost 4 bases, J lost 4 bases, and 13 bases lay in between. Germline V gene lookup returns CDR1 SEHNR and CDR2 FQNEAQ (reference sequence). CDR3 amino acids: CASSSSPAIYGYTF. DNA for the CDR3: TGTGCCAGCAGCTCGTCCCCGGCGATCTATGGCTACACCTTC.

In this sample, this clonotype turned up a few times. The chain combines TRBV20-1 with TRBJ2-5; 7 nucleotides match TRBD1. The CDR3 is 13 amino acids. J lost 2 bases, V lost 4 bases, and 4 bases had no gene match. In germline, CDR1 is DFQATT, CDR2 SNEGSKA (reference sequence). The CDR3 loop reads CSATRDRQETQYF. The CDR3 bases are TGCAGTGCTACCAGGGACAGACAAGAGACCCAGTACTTC.